The 18 T cell receptor beta chains below were found in one sample sequenced in a study of blood T cell repertoires in COVID-19. TCRdb's table, derived via immunoSEQ multiplex PCR, lists solely in-frame clones and lacks some. This repertoire shows about 200,000 clones, around four fifths found once; its top ten account for around 0.93%. The sample comprised peripheral blood. Receptors originate from a man aged 55 to 70 with COVID-19, enrolled during active disease.

This clone was found a few times. V usage is TRBV27 and J usage is TRBJ2-1; TRBD2 aligns across 14 bases. J was trimmed by 3 bases and V by 6 bases; bases with no gene match: 4. The CDR3 contains 16 residues. Germline CDR1 reads MNHEY; CDR2 reads SMNVEV (reference sequence). Here the CDR3 DNA reads TGTGCCAGCAGCCCCGGGACTAGCGGGGGCTACAATGAGCAGTTCTTC. It yields the protein CASSPGTSGGYNEQFF.

V usage is TRBV5-5 and J usage is TRBJ1-2, with 7 bases aligning to TRBD1. The CDR3 has 16 amino acids. V was clipped by 3 bases and J by 2 bases; unmatched bases: 10. Germline CDR1 is SGHKS and CDR2 is YYEKEE (reference sequence). The CDR3 protein is CASSSLDRRSNYGYTF. CDR3 nucleotides: TGTGCCAGCAGCTCACTGGACAGGCGATCGAACTATGGCTACACCTTC.

This chain joins TRBV6-5 and TRBJ2-7, with D possibly being TRBD2 (6 bases). Trimming removed 1 base from V and 3 bases from J, with 7 bases in between. Germline CDR1 MNHEY, CDR2 SVGAGI. This CDR3 is 13 amino acids long. The CDR3 coding sequence is TGTGCCAGCAGTTACTACGGGGGCTACGAGCAGTACTTC. Its translation is CASSYYGGYEQYF.

This clone has a handful of counts. The rearrangement joins TRBV5-1 to TRBJ1-3; 9 nucleotides align to TRBD1. The CDR3 is 17 amino acids. Germline V gene sequence: CDR1 SGHRS, CDR2 YFSETQ. J lost 0 bases, V lost 0 bases, and 4 bases had no gene match. The DNA for the CDR3 is TGCGCCAGCAGCTTGGGACAGGGGGGAATCTCTGGAAACACCATATATTTT. Its protein product is CASSLGQGGISGNTIYF.

This clone was seen a few times. The CDR3 spells CASSIPGLAGAGTQYF. The CDR3 DNA follows: TGTGCCAGCAGTATTCCGGGACTAGCGGGAGCAGGAACGCAGTATTTT. The gene calls are TRBV27 and TRBJ2-3; 14 nucleotides line up with TRBD2. The CDR3 spans 16 residues. CDR1 is MNHEY, CDR2 SMNVEV, per germline (reference sequence). With 5 bases clipped from V and 9 bases from J, the junction kept 10 bases outside the gene matches.

This rearrangement joins TRBV30 to TRBJ2-7; D might be TRBD1 (6 bases). The V end lost 6 bases, the J end lost 0 bases, and 15 bases lay between the germline ends. Germline V gene sequence: CDR1 GTSNPN, CDR2 SVGIG (reference sequence). The CDR3 loop spans 14 amino acids. CDR3: CACSRGQFSYEQYF. Here the CDR3 DNA reads TGTGCCTGCTCCCGGGGACAATTCTCCTACGAGCAGTACTTC.

Comment on this clone: This sample also contains other DNA sequences that code for the same CDR3. The rearrangement joins TRBV6-5 to TRBJ1-2, with 9 nucleotides matching TRBD1. The CDR3 is 14 amino acids. CDR1 and CDR2 from the germline V gene are MNHEY and SVGAGI. The V and J ends lost 5 bases and 2 bases, in that order; junction bases with no gene match: 3. DNA of the CDR3: TGTGCCAGCAGTCCAGGGACAGGGAACTATGGCTACACCTTC. Translation gives CASSPGTGNYGYTF.

V and J are TRBV5-4 and TRBJ2-3, with 7 bases identical to TRBD2. Losses at the gene ends were 4 bases for V and 2 bases for J; bases not matched to a gene: 16. CDR1 and CDR2 from the germline V gene are SGHNT and YYREEE (reference sequence). CDR3 size: 18 residues. CDR3 sequence (DNA): TGTGCCAGCAGCCTAGGCCCCACCGGAGGACTAGACACAGATACGCAGTATTTT. Translation gives CASSLGPTGGLDTDTQYF.

The V and J genes are TRBV28 and TRBJ2-2; possibly TRBD1 for D (5 bases). Germline loops: CDR1 MDHEN, CDR2 SYDVKM. The CDR3 has 15 residues. Trimming took 3 bases from V and 1 from J, leaving 9 bases between them. CDR3 region: CASSLGRVNTGELFF. As DNA, the CDR3 is TGTGCCAGCAGTTTGGGCAGGGTGAACACCGGGGAGCTGTTTTTT.

The J gene is TRBJ1-6, the V gene TRBV3-1 (or the pseudogene TRBV3-2); TRBD1 might be the D (6 bases). CDR3 size: 14 residues. Trimming took 1 base from V and 10 from J, leaving 11 bases between them. Germline V gene data show CDR1 as LGHDT and CDR2 as YNNKEL (reference sequence). CDR3 nucleotide sequence: TGTGCCAGCAGCCAAGTAGCCAGGGGCTCACCCCTCCACTTT. This sequence encodes CASSQVARGSPLHF.

This clone was found a few times. The rearrangement uses TRBV12-3 or TRBV12-4 and TRBJ1-5; TRBD1 might be the D (5 bases). Trimming shortened V by 6 bases and J by 7 bases, and 13 bases separated the two germline ends. The CDR3 is 13 amino acids. CDR3 protein: CASRGGVTQPQHF. The CDR3 nucleotides are TGTGCCAGCAGGGGGGGGGTCACCCAGCCCCAGCATTTT.

In its sample, this clone was seen a few times. This chain joins TRBV5-1 and TRBJ1-6, with 9 bases lining up with TRBD1. Germline V lookup: CDR1 SGHRS, CDR2 YFSETQ. With 3 bases clipped from V and 6 bases from J, the junction kept 4 bases outside the gene matches. This CDR3 is 15 amino acids long. CDR3 region: CASSSGQGSNSPLHF. CDR3 nucleotide sequence: TGCGCCAGCAGCTCGGGACAGGGTAGTAATTCACCCCTCCACTTT.

The chain combines TRBV5-5 with TRBJ2-2, with 8 nucleotides matching TRBD1. Germline assignment: CDR1 SGHKS and CDR2 YYEKEE (reference sequence). The CDR3 loop spans 15 amino acids. V lost 1 base to trimming and J lost 4 bases; unmatched junction nucleotides: 3. CDR3 amino acids: CASSLQGASTGELFF. DNA of the CDR3: TGTGCCAGCAGCTTGCAGGGGGCGAGCACCGGGGAGCTGTTTTTT.

The chain joins TRBV5-1 to TRBJ2-3, with a possible D match to TRBD1 (6 bases). This CDR3 is 15 amino acids long. V shed 2 bases and J shed 3 bases, with 13 bases lying between them. Germline V gene data show CDR1 as SGHRS and CDR2 as YFSETQ. CDR3 sequence: CASSFKQGRTDTQYF. CDR3 nucleotides: TGCGCCAGCAGCTTCAAACAGGGCAGGACAGATACGCAGTATTTT.

Remarks on this clone: Additional DNA sequences in this sample encode the identical CDR3. The genes are TRBV5-1 and TRBJ1-1, with a possible D match to TRBD1 (6 bases). The germline V gene encodes CDR1 SGHRS and CDR2 YFSETQ. The CDR3 runs 14 residues. Trimming stripped 1 base from V and 0 bases from J, with 7 bases between. The CDR3 nucleotides are TGCGCCAGCAGCTTGACAGGGATGAACACTGAAGCTTTCTTT. The encoded protein is CASSLTGMNTEAFF.

V usage is TRBV6-5 and J usage is TRBJ1-1; 7 bases align to TRBD1. This CDR3 has 14 residues. Losses at the gene ends were 5 bases for V and 1 base for J; bases not matched to a gene: 4. Germline lookup yields CDR1 MNHEY and CDR2 SVGAGI. CDR3 sequence reads: CASSRGQPNTEAFF. The CDR3 DNA reads TGTGCCAGCAGTAGGGGACAGCCGAACACTGAAGCTTTCTTT.

The chain employs TRBV7-8 and TRBJ2-7; D may be TRBD1 (5 bases). CDR3 length equals 13 residues. With 1 base removed from V and 6 bases from J, the gap between germline ends came to 10 bases. Germline values: CDR1 SGHVS, CDR2 FQNEAQ. The CDR3 spells CASSLGQGREQYF. Here the CDR3 DNA reads TGTGCCAGCAGCTTAGGTCAGGGTCGCGAGCAGTACTTC.

The chain recombines TRBV28 with TRBJ2-5, with 7 bases that match TRBD1. This CDR3 contains 13 residues. V was clipped by 3 bases and J by 4 bases; unmatched bases: 2. Germline V gene sequence: CDR1 MDHEN, CDR2 SYDVKM. The CDR3 DNA reads as TGTGCCAGCAGTTTTGCAGGGGGAGAGACCCAGTACTTC. The encoded protein is CASSFAGGETQYF.